This TCR beta chain was profiled in a study of technical replicates of blood from four donors. Germline CDR1 reads SGHKS; CDR2 reads YYEKEE (reference sequence). V lost 0 bases to trimming and J lost 2 bases, with 9 bases between them. The CDR3 is 15 amino acids. Generated by immunoSEQ multiplex PCR, the TCRdb table keeps only in-frame clones and is missing some. This sample has over 85,000 clones, with roughly 95% found just once. The V call is TRBV5-5, the J call TRBJ1-5, with D perhaps TRBD1 (5 bases). The sequencing input was T cells isolated from PBMCs. This TCR came from a human donor in good health. CDR3 region: CASSLDQGGNQPQHF. As DNA, the CDR3 is TGTGCCAGCAGCTTGGATCAGGGTGGCAATCAGCCCCAGCATTTT.